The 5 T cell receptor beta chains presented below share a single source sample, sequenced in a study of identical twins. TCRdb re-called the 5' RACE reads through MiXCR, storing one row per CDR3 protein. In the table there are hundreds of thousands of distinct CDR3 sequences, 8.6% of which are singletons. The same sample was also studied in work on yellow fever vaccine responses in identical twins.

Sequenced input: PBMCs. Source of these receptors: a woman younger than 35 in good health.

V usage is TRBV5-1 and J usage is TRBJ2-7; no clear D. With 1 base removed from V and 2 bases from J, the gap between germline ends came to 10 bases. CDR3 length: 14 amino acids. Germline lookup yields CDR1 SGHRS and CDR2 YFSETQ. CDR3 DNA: TGCGCCAGCAGCTTGTTTGTGGAGACCTACGAGCAGTACTTC. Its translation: CASSLFVETYEQYF.

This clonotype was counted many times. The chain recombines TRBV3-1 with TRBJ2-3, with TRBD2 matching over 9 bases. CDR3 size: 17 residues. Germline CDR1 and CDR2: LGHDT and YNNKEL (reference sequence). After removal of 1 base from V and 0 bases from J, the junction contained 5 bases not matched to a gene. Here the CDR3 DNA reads TGTGCCAGCAGCCAAGTGGGCGGGGGGGCTAGCACAGATACGCAGTATTTT. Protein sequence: CASSQVGGGASTDTQYF.

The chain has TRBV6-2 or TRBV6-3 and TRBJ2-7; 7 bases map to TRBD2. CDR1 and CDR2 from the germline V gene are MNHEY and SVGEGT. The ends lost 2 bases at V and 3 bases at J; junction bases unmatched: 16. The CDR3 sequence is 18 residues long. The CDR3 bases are TGTGCCAGCAGTTACAATCTTCTACTCCTGCGGGAGAGCTACGAGCAGTACTTC. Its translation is CASSYNLLLLRESYEQYF.

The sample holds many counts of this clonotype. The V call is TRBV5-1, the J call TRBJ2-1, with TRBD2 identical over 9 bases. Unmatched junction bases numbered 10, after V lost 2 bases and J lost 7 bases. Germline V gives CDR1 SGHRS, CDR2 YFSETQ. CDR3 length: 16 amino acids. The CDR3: CASSFLSGSGRNEQFF. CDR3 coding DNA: TGCGCCAGCAGCTTTCTTAGCGGGAGTGGTCGAAATGAGCAGTTCTTC.

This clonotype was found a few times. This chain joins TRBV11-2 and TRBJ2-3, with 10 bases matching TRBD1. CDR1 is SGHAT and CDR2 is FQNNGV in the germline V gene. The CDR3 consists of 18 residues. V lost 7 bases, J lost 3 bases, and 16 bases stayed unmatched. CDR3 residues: CASTNGDRGVVLTDTQYF. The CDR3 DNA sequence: TGTGCCAGCACCAACGGGGACAGGGGCGTAGTCCTTACAGATACGCAGTATTTT.